This record concerns one TCR beta chain sequence. The record originates from a study of CD8+ T cells in alopecia areata. The V gene's germline CDR1 is GTSNPN and CDR2 SVGIG (reference sequence). The CDR3 has 15 residues. Germline trimming cut 4 bases from V and 3 bases from J; bases unmatched to any gene: 6. Sequencing templates came from extracted RNA that was reverse transcribed into cDNA. Repertoires were generated with immunoSEQ multiplex PCR, while TCRdb's copy carries only in-frame clones and drops some. This table has some 170,000 clones, less than 80% appearing once. The sample in question was CD8+ T cells sorted from blood, obtained at week 0. The chain joins TRBV30 to TRBJ1-6, with 7 bases matching TRBD1. The TCR sequence derives from a human donor with alopecia areata. The CDR3: CAWNKGGYYNSPLHF. The DNA for the CDR3 is TGTGCCTGGAACAAAGGGGGCTACTATAATTCACCCCTCCACTTT.